The 27 T cell receptor beta chains below all came from one sample that was sequenced in a study of regulatory T cells in long-lasting Graves disease. Investigators prepared the TCR beta libraries by applying iRepertoire HTBI primers and Arm-PCR of CDR3 regions. One entry per CDR3 protein results from TCRdb running MiXCR on the multiplex PCR reads. This sample has 520,000 or so distinct CDR3 sequences, with approximately 12% found just once. Indicated time point: newly diagnosed GD, antithyroid drugs for less than 3 months. Scientists built the TCR library using RNA that was extracted from PBMCs. This sample also appeared in a second study, on T cells in Graves' hyperthyroidism and ophthalmopathy.

The source material was peripheral blood mononuclear cells (PBMCs), sampled at new diagnosis, from a patient treated with antithyroid drugs. Every receptor here comes from a young woman with Graves disease.

V is TRBV5-8 and J is TRBJ1-6; 8 nucleotides match TRBD1. There are 17 residues in the CDR3. Germline-derived CDR1 and CDR2 are SGHTS and YDEGEE. With 4 bases clipped from V and 0 bases from J, the junction kept 6 bases outside the gene matches. CDR3: CASSRNRGSSYNSPLHF. CDR3 nucleotide sequence: TGTGCCAGCAGCCGAAACAGGGGGAGCTCCTATAATTCACCCCTCCACTTT.

This clonotype came up many times. This chain connects TRBV7-9 to TRBJ1-6; D uncertain. CDR1 SEHNR and CDR2 FQNEAQ come from the germline V gene (reference sequence). The V gene lost 3 bases and the J gene lost 10 bases, with 19 bases spanning the gap. The CDR3 runs to 16 residues. The CDR3 sequence: CASSFGASNHGSPLHF. The CDR3 nucleotides read TGTGCCAGCAGCTTTGGAGCTTCGAACCACGGGTCACCCCTCCACTTT.

This clonotype came up many times. The chain carries TRBV7-2 and TRBJ2-7, with a tentative D call TRBD2 (7 bases). The ends were cut back, 2 bases at V and 3 bases at J, with 17 bases in the middle. The CDR3 spans 16 residues. The V gene's germline CDR1 is SGHTA and CDR2 FQGNSA. The CDR3 DNA follows: TGTGCCAGCAGCTTATCGGGGGGCGGGAGTTACTACGAGCAGTACTTC. It yields the protein CASSLSGGGSYYEQYF. Based on the CDR3 plus reference TRBV7-2 and TRBJ2-7, the full variable domain is GAGVSQSPSNKVTEKGKDVELRCDPISGHTALYWYRQSLGQGLEFLIYFQGNSAPDKSGLPSDRFSAERTGGSVSTLTIQRTQQEDSAVYLCASSLSGGGSYYEQYFGPGTRLTVT.

This clonotype was detected ten times or more. The rearrangement links TRBV20-1 to TRBJ2-5, with TRBD2 matching over 7 bases. This CDR3 is 13 amino acids long. Germline loops: CDR1 DFQATT, CDR2 SNEGSKA (reference sequence). V was clipped by 5 bases and J by 2 bases; unmatched bases: 5. The CDR3 DNA sequence: TGCAGTGCTCGGGGAGGGGTTCAAGAGACCCAGTACTTC. Translation gives CSARGGVQETQYF.

There are many counts of this clonotype. The CDR3 reads CASSAGTDYYGYTF. The CDR3 nucleotides read TGTGCCAGTAGTGCCGGGACAGACTACTATGGCTACACCTTC. The V gene is TRBV19, the J gene TRBJ1-2, with 7 bases identical to TRBD1. With 5 bases clipped from V and 3 bases from J, the junction kept 6 bases outside the gene matches. Germline lookup yields CDR1 LNHDA and CDR2 SQIVND (reference sequence). The CDR3 has 14 residues.

This clonotype was seen just once. The chain carries TRBV30 and TRBJ1-5; a weak D match, TRBD1 (6 bases). Trimming removed 2 bases from V and 1 base from J, with 12 bases in between. Germline CDR1 and CDR2: GTSNPN and SVGIG (reference sequence). This CDR3 has 15 amino acids. The CDR3 region is CAWSTGQGSNQPQHF. CDR3 in DNA: TGTGCCTGGAGTACGGGTCAGGGGAGCAATCAGCCCCAGCATTTT.

This clonotype was recorded at least ten times. This chain uses TRBV5-8 with TRBJ2-3; 8 nucleotides match TRBD2. V dropped 9 bases and J dropped 4; count of bases not matched to a gene: 10. CDR1 is SGHTS, CDR2 YDEGEE, per germline. There are 14 residues in the CDR3. CDR3 coding DNA: TGTGCCAACAAGCGGGAGACAAATTCAGATACGCAGTATTTT. Protein: CANKRETNSDTQYF.

The table lists this clonotype with many counts. The chain uses TRBV15 and TRBJ2-3; 8 nucleotides match TRBD1. The CDR3 is 14 amino acids. V was clipped by 8 bases and J by 4 bases; unmatched bases: 8. CDR1 is LNHNV, CDR2 YYDKDF, per germline (reference sequence). CDR3 residues: CATARTGSPDTQYF. In nucleotides, the CDR3 is TGTGCCACCGCAAGGACAGGGTCCCCAGATACGCAGTATTTT.

This clonotype was counted many times. This chain joins TRBV30 and TRBJ2-1; tentatively, D is TRBD2 (5 bases). The CDR3 is 14 residues long. Trimming took off 1 base at V and 5 bases at J, with 12 bases between the two ends. CDR1 is GTSNPN and CDR2 is SVGIG in the germline V gene (reference sequence). The CDR3 nucleotides are TGTGCCTGGAGTGAACTTAGCGTAAACAATGAGCAGTTCTTC. Residues: CAWSELSVNNEQFF.

This clonotype was picked up a small number of times. V gene TRBV6-5 combines with J gene TRBJ2-7, with D tentatively TRBD1 or TRBD2 (5 bases each). The germline gives CDR1 MNHEY, CDR2 SVGAGI. Between the trimmed V and J ends, which lost 0 bases and 6 bases, there was a span of 9 bases. This CDR3 comprises 13 residues. CDR3 in DNA: TGTGCCAGCAGTTACTCGGGGGAAGGCGAGCAGTACTTC. It codes for CASSYSGEGEQYF.

This clonotype was observed a few times. V usage is TRBV4-1 and J usage is TRBJ2-7, with 8 bases matching TRBD2. Per germline, CDR1 MGHRA and CDR2 YSYEKL. CDR3 length equals 14 residues. The V and J ends lost 3 bases and 7 bases, in that order; junction bases with no gene match: 8. The CDR3 reads CASSQGLVEYEQYF. The DNA for the CDR3 is TGCGCCAGCAGCCAGGGACTAGTAGAATATGAGCAGTACTTC.

This clonotype was detected only a few times. V gene TRBV4-3 combines with J gene TRBJ1-5, with D uncertain. There are 13 residues in the CDR3. Germline V CDR1 and CDR2: LGHNA, YSLEER. The germline V and J ends were trimmed by 0 bases and 6 bases, with 6 bases remaining between them. CDR3 DNA sequence: TGCGCCAGCAGCCAAGATCTGATTCAGCCCCAGCATTTT. It encodes CASSQDLIQPQHF.

Many counts were recorded for this clonotype. V usage is TRBV7-9 and J usage is TRBJ1-4; D is possibly TRBD1 (5 bases). This CDR3 comprises 15 residues. V shed 5 bases and J shed 0 bases, with 10 bases lying between them. Germline V gene data show CDR1 as SEHNR and CDR2 as FQNEAQ (reference sequence). This CDR3 reads CASSQGRSTNEKLFF. CDR3 DNA sequence: TGTGCCAGCAGCCAGGGACGGTCAACTAATGAAAAACTGTTTTTT.

In regard to this clonotype: A single base is all that separates this from a far larger clone, so a read error is likely. The V call is TRBV2, the J call TRBJ2-1, with D perhaps being TRBD1 or TRBD2 (7 bases each). The CDR3 extends over 14 amino acids. Trimming took off 3 bases at V and 13 bases at J, with 19 bases between the two ends. CDR1 SNHLY and CDR2 FYNNEI come from the germline V gene. CDR3 sequence reads: CASSDPPGGETQFF. CDR3 in DNA: TGTGCCAGCAGTGACCCCCCAGGGGGGGAGACCCAGTTCTTC.

Ten or more counts support this clonotype. The CDR3 bases are TGCGCCAGCAGCTTGGAAGGGACCGTTCAGCCCCAGCATTTT. This translates into CASSLEGTVQPQHF. The chain has TRBV5-1 and TRBJ1-5, with D possibly being TRBD1 (5 bases). The V gene lost 0 bases and the J gene lost 6 bases, with 10 bases spanning the gap. The CDR3 covers 14 residues. CDR1 SGHRS and CDR2 YFSETQ come from the germline V gene.

This clonotype was seen ten or more times. The genes are TRBV7-9 and TRBJ2-2; D uncertain. V was pared by 2 bases and J by 0 bases, with 7 bases between. CDR1 is SEHNR and CDR2 is FQNEAQ in the germline V gene (reference sequence). The CDR3 sequence is 15 residues long. CDR3 sequence reads: CASSLKESNTGELFF. For the CDR3, the DNA is TGTGCCAGCAGCTTAAAGGAATCGAACACCGGGGAGCTGTTTTTT.

In this sample, this clonotype turned up many times. The genes are TRBV7-9 and TRBJ2-3, with TRBD2 identical over 11 bases. The CDR3 is 20 residues long. Germline-derived CDR1 and CDR2 are SEHNR and FQNEAQ (reference sequence). V lost 3 bases, J lost 3 bases, and 17 bases stayed unmatched. The CDR3 region has the DNA TGTGCCAGCAGCTTGGCGACGTACTCGGTACTAGCGGGAGAGACAGATACGCAGTATTTT. Translated, it gives CASSLATYSVLAGETDTQYF.

The V call is TRBV25-1, the J call TRBJ2-7; tentatively, D is TRBD1 (7 bases). Germline values: CDR1 MGHDK, CDR2 SYGVNS. The CDR3 extends over 15 amino acids. Trimming removed 2 bases from V and 0 bases from J, with 11 bases in between. The CDR3 spells CASSEDQGGSYEQYF. The CDR3 DNA follows: TGTGCCAGCAGTGAAGACCAGGGGGGCTCCTACGAGCAGTACTTC.

This chain links TRBV7-2 with TRBJ1-1, with D possibly being TRBD1 (5 bases). The CDR3 runs to 15 residues. The ends were cut back, 1 base at V and 5 bases at J, with 14 bases in the middle. Germline loops: CDR1 SGHTA, CDR2 FQGNSA. CDR3: CASSLEFQGGTEAFF. As DNA, the CDR3 is TGTGCCAGCAGCTTAGAATTCCAGGGAGGAACTGAAGCTTTCTTT.

This clonotype was seen repeatedly, ten times or more. V gene TRBV7-9 combines with J gene TRBJ1-1; no clear D. The CDR3 consists of 15 residues. V was cut by 8 bases and J by 1 base, with 17 bases left in between. Per the germline V gene, CDR1 is SEHNR and CDR2 is FQNEAQ (reference sequence). The CDR3 here is CASGSVKHTNTEAFF. In DNA form, the CDR3 reads TGTGCCAGCGGCTCCGTTAAACATACGAACACTGAAGCTTTCTTT.

The chain carries TRBV6-1 and TRBJ2-5; D not certain. Near its end, the DNA agrees better with TRBJ2-1, so the J call may be wrong. The germline V gene encodes CDR1 MNHNS and CDR2 SASEGT. The length of the CDR3 is 12 residues. The CDR3: CAGKLRANEQFF. CDR3 nucleotide sequence: TGTGCCGGCAAATTACGGGCCAATGAGCAGTTCTTC.

This clonotype was detected a few times. This rearrangement joins TRBV19 to TRBJ1-1; D is unclear. CDR3 length: 13 amino acids. V lost 6 bases and J lost 6, with 14 bases in between. CDR1 LNHDA and CDR2 SQIVND come from the germline V gene (reference sequence). The CDR3 nucleotides read TGTGCCAGTAGCGTTAGACCCGGATCTGAAGCTTTCTTT. As protein: CASSVRPGSEAFF.

Only a few counts were recorded for this clonotype. The chain links TRBV6-4 to TRBJ2-1, with 7 positions matching TRBD2. The trim removed 3 bases at V and 1 base at J, leaving 6 bases unmatched. CDR1 and CDR2 (germline): MRHNA, SNTAGT. The CDR3 covers 16 residues. Here the CDR3 reads CASSEFAGESYNEQFF. The CDR3 nucleotides read TGTGCCAGCAGTGAGTTTGCGGGGGAGTCCTACAATGAGCAGTTCTTC.

This clonotype showed up many times. The chain couples TRBV28 to TRBJ1-1; a possible D gene is TRBD1 (6 bases). V was cut by 10 bases and J by 1 base, with 10 bases left in between. The germline CDR1 and CDR2 sequences are MDHEN and SYDVKM. The CDR3 runs to 12 residues. The CDR3 loop reads CATGQSNTEAFF. The DNA for the CDR3 is TGTGCCACAGGACAGTCGAACACTGAAGCTTTCTTT. Full variable domain (rest looked up from reference TRBV28 and TRBJ1-1): DVKVTQSSRYLVKRTGEKVFLECVQDMDHENMFWYRQDPGLGLRLIYFSYDVKMKEKGDIPEGYSVSREKKERFSLILESASTNQTSMYLCATGQSNTEAFFGQGTRLTVV.

In its sample, this clonotype was seen a few times. V is TRBV20-1 and J is TRBJ2-2; D gene unclear. Germline CDR1 DFQATT, CDR2 SNEGSKA (reference sequence). This CDR3 spans 15 amino acids. The V gene lost 1 base and the J gene lost 2 bases, with 11 bases spanning the gap. The CDR3 DNA sequence: TGCAGTGCTAGAGTAAAACAAGCTAACACCGGGGAGCTGTTTTTT. This encodes CSARVKQANTGELFF.

This clonotype was observed at least ten times. The chain is built from TRBV2 and TRBJ2-3, with no clear D. The CDR3 runs 13 residues. V was clipped by 4 bases and J by 2 bases, with 7 bases between them. Germline V gene data show CDR1 as SNHLY and CDR2 as FYNNEI. This CDR3 reads CASSGLYTDTQYF. CDR3 coding DNA: TGTGCCAGCAGTGGGCTTTACACAGATACGCAGTATTTT.

This chain joins TRBV28 and TRBJ1-2; weak D call: TRBD1 (6 bases). The V gene lost 7 bases and the J gene lost 3 bases, with 18 bases spanning the gap. The length of the CDR3 is 15 residues. CDR1 is MDHEN, CDR2 SYDVKM, per germline. CDR3 DNA: TGTGCCAGCATAGACCCCAGGGGACGGGACTATGGCTACACCTTC. This translates into CASIDPRGRDYGYTF.